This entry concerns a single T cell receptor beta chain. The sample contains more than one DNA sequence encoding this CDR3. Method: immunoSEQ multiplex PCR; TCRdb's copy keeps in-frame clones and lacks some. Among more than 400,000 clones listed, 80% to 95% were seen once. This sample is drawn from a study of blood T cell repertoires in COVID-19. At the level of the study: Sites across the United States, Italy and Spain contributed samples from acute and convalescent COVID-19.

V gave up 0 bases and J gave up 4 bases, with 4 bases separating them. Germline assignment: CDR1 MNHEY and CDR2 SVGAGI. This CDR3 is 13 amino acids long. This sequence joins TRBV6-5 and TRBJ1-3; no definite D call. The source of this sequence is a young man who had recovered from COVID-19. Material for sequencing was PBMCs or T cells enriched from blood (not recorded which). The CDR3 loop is CASSYSAGNTIYF. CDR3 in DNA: TGTGCCAGCAGTTACTCGGCCGGAAACACCATATATTTT.